Following are 18 T cell receptor beta chains from one sample sequenced in a study of blood T cell repertoires in COVID-19. Clones were sequenced by immunoSEQ multiplex PCR, and TCRdb holds only the in-frame ones, with some missing. The data show under 250,000 clones, with around 80% seen just once and 4.3% held by the top ten. Material for sequencing was PBMCs or T cells enriched from blood (not recorded which). The source of these receptors is a man under 40 with acute COVID-19.

The gene calls are TRBV30 and TRBJ1-1; D might be TRBD1 (6 bases). V was trimmed by 7 bases and J by 4 bases, leaving 16 bases between them. The CDR3 extends over 13 amino acids. CDR1 is GTSNPN, CDR2 SVGIG, per germline (reference sequence). CDR3 in amino acids: CALKGEWVTEAFF. The CDR3, as DNA: TGTGCCTTGAAGGGGGAATGGGTCACTGAAGCTTTCTTT. Using reference TRBV30 and TRBJ1-1 for the parts outside the CDR3, the full variable domain is SQTIHQWPATLVQPVGSPLSLECTVEGTSNPNLYWYRQAAGRGLQLLFYSVGIGQISSEVPQNLSASRPQDRQFILSSKKLLLSDSGFYLCALKGEWVTEAFFGQGTRLTVV.

CDR3 coding DNA: TGTGCCAGCACCAAAGACAGGGAGTACTACGAGCAGTACTTC. Translated: CASTKDREYYEQYF. The chain recombines TRBV6-5 with TRBJ2-7, with TRBD1 identical over 7 bases. The CDR3 is 14 amino acids. Losses at the gene ends were 7 bases for V and 3 bases for J; bases not matched to a gene: 9. Germline CDR1 MNHEY, CDR2 SVGAGI.

CDR3 coding DNA: TGTGCCAGCAGCAAGACTAGGCTTAGCACAGATACGCAGTATTTT. It specifies CASSKTRLSTDTQYF. The chain recombines TRBV7-6 with TRBJ2-3, with D possibly matching TRBD2 (6 bases). The CDR3 runs 15 residues. Trimming pared 5 bases from V and 0 bases from J, leaving 12 bases between. Germline CDR1 reads SGHVS; CDR2 reads FNYEAQ.

V is TRBV19 and J is TRBJ2-2, with 9 bases fitting TRBD1. After removal of 7 bases from V and 5 bases from J, the junction contained 8 bases not matched to a gene. The CDR3 has 15 amino acids. CDR1 and CDR2 (germline): LNHDA, SQIVND (reference sequence). The CDR3 sequence is CASTTKGQGTGELFF. The CDR3 DNA follows: TGTGCCAGTACTACAAAGGGACAGGGAACCGGGGAGCTGTTTTTT.

This clone was observed a single time. The chain is built from TRBV5-5 and TRBJ1-5; D unresolved. V was cut by 4 bases and J by 1 base, with 9 bases left in between. This CDR3 is 14 amino acids long. Germline V CDR1 and CDR2: SGHKS, YYEKEE (reference sequence). CDR3: CASSRPGSNQPQHF. The CDR3 region has the DNA TGTGCCAGCAGCCGGCCGGGGAGCAATCAGCCCCAGCATTTT.

J is TRBJ1-5 and V is TRBV19; the D is unclear. V was shortened by 8 bases and J by 0 bases, with 14 bases between the two germline ends. Germline loops: CDR1 LNHDA, CDR2 SQIVND (reference sequence). There are 15 residues in the CDR3. The CDR3 reads CASAIFEYSNQPQHF. The CDR3 coding sequence is TGTGCCAGTGCCATTTTCGAGTATAGCAATCAGCCCCAGCATTTT. The variable domain in full, with the rest retrieved from reference TRBV19 and TRBJ1-5, is DGGITQSPKYLFRKEGQNVTLSCEQNLNHDAMYWYRQDPGQGLRLIYYSQIVNDFQKGDIAEGYSVSREKKESFPLTVTSAQKNPTAFYLCASAIFEYSNQPQHFGDGTRLSIL.

This rearrangement joins TRBV7-9 to TRBJ2-3, with 13 bases aligning to TRBD2. There are 15 residues in the CDR3. Germline-derived CDR1 and CDR2 are SEHNR and FQNEAQ (reference sequence). V shed 1 base, J shed 5 bases, and the junction held 0 bases outside the gene matches. The CDR3 region is CASSLGLAGGDTQYF. The DNA for the CDR3 is TGTGCCAGCAGCTTAGGACTAGCGGGGGGAGATACGCAGTATTTT.

This chain links TRBV5-1 with TRBJ1-1; 8 nucleotides line up with TRBD1. V trimming: 4 bases; J trimming: 4 bases; junction bases outside the gene matches: 6. CDR1 is SGHRS and CDR2 is YFSETQ in the germline V gene. This CDR3 contains 14 residues. CDR3: CASSVGQGGTEAFF. The DNA for the CDR3 is TGCGCCAGCAGCGTTGGACAGGGCGGCACTGAAGCTTTCTTT.

V gene TRBV3-1 (or the pseudogene TRBV3-2) combines with J gene TRBJ2-7, with D tentatively TRBD2 (5 bases). V lost 4 bases to trimming and J lost 7 bases, with 11 bases between them. The CDR3 spans 12 residues. The germline V gene encodes CDR1 LGHDT and CDR2 YNNKEL (reference sequence). This CDR3 is CASSLQEREQYF. The DNA of the CDR3 is TGTGCCAGCAGCCTCCAGGAGCGGGAGCAGTACTTC.

This chain uses TRBV2 with TRBJ2-6, with 7 bases fitting TRBD1. The CDR3 sequence is 15 residues long. V gave up 6 bases and J gave up 2 bases; unmatched junction bases: 4. Germline CDR1 and CDR2: SNHLY and FYNNEI. In DNA, the CDR3 is TGTGCCAGCAGAGTCACAGGGGCTGGGGCCAACGTCCTGACTTTC. Protein product: CASRVTGAGANVLTF.

The chain links TRBV5-4 to TRBJ1-1; the D is unclear. The ends were cut back, 4 bases at V and 0 bases at J, with 10 bases in the middle. Germline assignment: CDR1 SGHNT and CDR2 YYREEE (reference sequence). The CDR3 runs to 14 residues. CDR3 sequence reads: CASSPGGLNTEAFF. The CDR3 DNA follows: TGTGCCAGCAGCCCGGGAGGTTTGAACACTGAAGCTTTCTTT.

This chain links TRBV24-1 with TRBJ1-2; 9 bases fit TRBD1. This CDR3 has 16 amino acids. The germline CDR1 and CDR2 sequences are KGHDR and SFDVKD. J gave up 4 bases and V 3 bases, and 8 bases lay outside the gene matches. The CDR3 sequence is CATSDGGQGGAYGYTF. In DNA, the CDR3 is TGTGCCACCAGTGATGGGGGACAGGGAGGGGCCTATGGCTACACCTTC.

This clone was seen a single time. The chain couples TRBV19 to TRBJ1-2; maybe TRBD1 (5 bases). Trimming stripped 5 bases from V and 4 bases from J, with 17 bases between. The germline V gene has CDR1 LNHDA and CDR2 SQIVND (reference sequence). The CDR3 loop spans 15 amino acids. The CDR3 DNA reads TGTGCCAGTAGTGAAGAGCTAGGCAGGGCCTATGGCTACACCTTC. This gives the protein CASSEELGRAYGYTF. Based on the CDR3 plus reference TRBV19 and TRBJ1-2, the full variable domain is DGGITQSPKYLFRKEGQNVTLSCEQNLNHDAMYWYRQDPGQGLRLIYYSQIVNDFQKGDIAEGYSVSREKKESFPLTVTSAQKNPTAFYLCASSEELGRAYGYTFGSGTRLTVV.

This clone was counted between two and nine times. The genes are TRBV19 and TRBJ2-7; 9 positions agree with TRBD2. CDR1 LNHDA and CDR2 SQIVND come from the germline V gene (reference sequence). V lost 3 bases, J lost 5 bases, and 5 bases stayed unmatched. The length of the CDR3 is 14 residues. The CDR3 spells CASSILAGDHEQYF. CDR3 nucleotides: TGTGCCAGTAGTATTTTAGCGGGGGATCACGAGCAGTACTTC.

The rearrangement links TRBV4-1 to TRBJ1-5; D unresolved. The CDR3 totals 16 residues. The V and J ends lost 1 base and 3 bases respectively, with 13 bases between them. The germline V gene has CDR1 MGHRA and CDR2 YSYEKL. In DNA, the CDR3 is TGCGCCAGCAGCCAAGCCGGGTCGGGGAACAATCAGCCCCAGCATTTT. Amino acids: CASSQAGSGNNQPQHF.

To note about this clone: The same CDR3 is also encoded by other DNA sequences in this sample. The chain links TRBV19 to TRBJ2-5; 7 positions match TRBD2. This CDR3 spans 15 amino acids. The germline V gene encodes CDR1 LNHDA and CDR2 SQIVND (reference sequence). V shed 1 base and J 2 bases; nucleotides not matched to a gene: 4. CDR3 in DNA: TGTGCCAGTAGTATAGGTGGACTAGAACAAGAGACCCAGTACTTC. Translating gives CASSIGGLEQETQYF.

This clone was detected once. The chain employs TRBV27 and TRBJ1-2, with D perhaps TRBD1 (6 bases). From germline, CDR1 is MNHEY and CDR2 SMNVEV (reference sequence). The V and J ends lost 6 bases and 4 bases respectively, with 12 bases between them. This CDR3 has 13 residues. CDR3 sequence (DNA): TGTGCCAGCAGGGGGGCGGGTGGCTATGGCTACACCTTC. This sequence encodes CASRGAGGYGYTF.

A few counts support this clone. The chain carries TRBV19 and TRBJ1-2; 10 bases fit TRBD1. The CDR3 length is 13 residues. CDR1 is LNHDA, CDR2 SQIVND, per germline (reference sequence). Losses at the gene ends were 10 bases for V and 8 bases for J; bases not matched to a gene: 10. CDR3 amino acids: CAISTDRGRGYTF. CDR3 in DNA: TGTGCCATATCGACTGACAGGGGGCGAGGCTACACCTTC.